This T cell receptor (beta chain) was obtained from a study of control samples from healthy donors and cancer patients. Here immunoSEQ multiplex PCR was the method, and the copy in TCRdb shows in-frame clones only, minus some. The sample consists of around 94,000 clones, 85% to 90% of them appearing once. The source is a woman aged 45-59 years in good health. Sequenced material: blood.

The DNA for the CDR3 is TGTGCCAGCAGTGATTACAGGGGGCCTAATGAAAAACTGTTTTTT. The encoded protein is CASSDYRGPNEKLFF. This rearrangement joins TRBV2 to TRBJ1-4, with 9 bases matching TRBD1. J gave up 3 bases and V 3 bases, and 2 bases lay outside the gene matches. In germline, CDR1 is SNHLY, CDR2 FYNNEI. The length of the CDR3 is 15 residues. The full variable domain, its missing parts supplied by reference TRBV2 and TRBJ1-4, is EPEVTQTPSHQVTQMGQEVILRCVPISNHLYFYWYRQILGQKVEFLVSFYNNEISEKSEIFDDQFSVERPDGSNFTLKIRSTKLEDSAMYFCASSDYRGPNEKLFFGSGTQLSVL.